Included here is one T cell receptor (beta chain) sequence, with context. Its antigen is unknown. Qualities for individual bases were not recorded, and no much larger clone is one base off. V is pared back by 6 bases and J by 2 bases, with 16 bases lying between the germline termini. For CDR1 and CDR2, the germline V gene lists SNHLY and FYNNEI. The CDR3 holds 15 amino acids from the cysteine to the phenylalanine. The sequence is cut down to CDR3 DNA, 45 bases in frame from base 1. The data stem from a study of blood T cell repertoires in COVID-19 (dated by TCRdb to the early 2020s). With regard to the full study: Samples covering the acute and convalescent phases of COVID-19 were provided by collaborators in the United States, Italy and Spain. Deeply sampled blood TCRbeta repertoires from subjects exposed to, actively infected with, or recovered from COVID-19 were included in the dataset. HLA class I and class II types, where available, came from metadata supplied by the sample provider rather than from assay-based typing. Nearly every sample came with metadata listing a de-identified subject ID, COVID-19 status, age in years and sex. The material from the prospective study consisted of cDNA or gDNA derived from T cells, B-cell-depleted T cells, or PBMCs. Samples came from the ongoing ImmuneRACE study (first 160 participants) plus 1,254 subjects from 6 global collaborators. The repertoires were released in a freely available public database intended as a resource for research on the immune response to SARS-CoV-2. The full study reports these points: The amount of clinical and demographic metadata varied by source and participant and was provided uncurated.

TCRbeta CDR3 regions were amplified from genomic DNA using the immunoSEQ Assay, a bias-controlled multiplex PCR. On the study's bioinformatics: Nucleated cell counts per sample were estimated from amplification of reference gene primers within the assay. Sequence reads were collapsed and filtered to measure the absolute abundance of every unique TCRbeta CDR3 rearrangement. For each sample, productive Simpson clonality was calculated as the square root of Simpson's diversity index across productive rearrangements. The clones in this table, taken by TCRdb from immuneACCESS, are in-frame only. Not every clone is retained; where verified, under half of the shortfall comes from an unresolved V gene, and the cause of the rest is unknown. The V and J calls and clone size come from that table; D and trimming were worked out from the DNA. The sample includes approximately 74,000 clones, with roughly 84% observed a single time. More than 2.5% of the sample comes from the top ten.

Collaborating institutions collected whole blood in K2EDTA tubes following their own protocols. For TCRbeta analysis, collaborators shipped samples as frozen whole blood, isolated PBMCs, or DNA extracted from either of those sample types. This chain is built from TRBV2 and TRBJ2-5; TRBD1 could be the D gene, as 5 bases match. The sequence was collected from a man older than 75 with active or convalescent COVID-19. The source material was peripheral blood. In nucleotide form, the sequence is TGTGCCAGCAGCTCCATTAGGGGTGGGCAAGAGACCCAGTACTTC. This codes for CASSSIRGGQETQYF.